These 17 T cell receptor beta chains were all obtained from the same sample, sequenced in a study of cytomegalovirus exposure and HLA in healthy donors. Amplification used 60 Vbeta primers and 13 Jbeta primers. Data came from immunoSEQ multiplex PCR; TCRdb stores just in-frame clones and leaves some out. The table has over 70,000 clones, about 80% seen once; the top ten hold roughly 32%. The sample taken for sequencing was PBMCs. The source of these receptors is a man between 45 and 60 years old in good health and CMV-seropositive.

This clone has a handful of counts. The chain links TRBV9 to TRBJ1-5; D not certain. Germline CDR1 SGDLS, CDR2 YYNGEE. The CDR3 runs to 12 residues. V was trimmed by 0 bases and J by 8 bases, leaving 6 bases between them. CDR3 DNA sequence: TGTGCCAGCAGCGTAGGCGAGGAGCCCCAGCATTTT. Translating gives CASSVGEEPQHF.

This sequence joins TRBV4-1 and TRBJ2-3; D is unresolved. This CDR3 contains 15 residues. The germline V and J ends were trimmed by 0 bases and 4 bases, with 11 bases remaining between them. Germline V CDR1 and CDR2: MGHRA, YSYEKL. The CDR3 DNA reads as TGCGCCAGCAGCCAAGAAACGAGAGGCGCAGATACGCAGTATTTT. It yields the protein CASSQETRGADTQYF.

The rearrangement uses TRBV9 and TRBJ2-1; the match to TRBD1 covers 9 bases. The CDR3 spans 17 residues. CDR1 and CDR2 from the germline V gene are SGDLS and YYNGEE. With 4 bases clipped from V and 2 bases from J, the junction kept 10 bases outside the gene matches. For the CDR3, the DNA is TGTGCCAGCAGCAGACTTTCCGGGGACAGGGCCTACAATGAGCAGTTCTTC. Protein: CASSRLSGDRAYNEQFF.

V gene TRBV19 combines with J gene TRBJ2-1, with TRBD1 identical over 8 bases. V trimming: 1 base; J trimming: 7 bases; junction bases outside the gene matches: 12. The germline gives CDR1 LNHDA, CDR2 SQIVND (reference sequence). The CDR3 runs 17 residues. The CDR3 sequence: CASSIVGQGARENEQFF. In nucleotides, the CDR3 is TGTGCCAGTAGTATAGTGGGGCAGGGGGCGAGGGAGAATGAGCAGTTCTTC.

The chain uses TRBV10-3 and TRBJ2-7; 9 bases agree with TRBD1. The V segment lost 6 bases and the J segment 4 bases; nucleotides outside the gene matches: 16. Germline assignment: CDR1 ENHRY and CDR2 SYGVKD. The CDR3 runs to 17 residues. CDR3 residues: CAISQSPPGTGRYEQYF. The CDR3 region has the DNA TGTGCCATCAGCCAGTCACCCCCAGGGACAGGGAGGTACGAGCAGTACTTC.

The rearrangement links TRBV19 to TRBJ2-5, with 10 bases that match TRBD2. This CDR3 contains 17 residues. V was pared by 2 bases and J by 4 bases, with 10 bases of the junction left unmatched. The germline CDR1 and CDR2 sequences are LNHDA and SQIVND (reference sequence). CDR3 sequence: CASSITLAGEGRETQYF. For the CDR3, the DNA is TGTGCCAGTAGTATAACGCTAGCGGGAGAGGGGAGAGAGACCCAGTACTTC.

This chain uses TRBV1 with TRBJ2-1; the DNA was not compared with TRBD2, the D call given in the table. TRBV1 is described as a pseudogene. The CDR3 has 19 amino acids. CDR3 protein: CTSSLSGLAEIFSRNEQFF. For the CDR3, the DNA is TGCACCAGCAGCCTCTCGGGACTAGCGGAAATATTTTCGAGGAATGAGCAGTTCTTC.

The rearrangement links TRBV25-1 to TRBJ2-2; perhaps TRBD1 as D (6 bases). From germline, CDR1 is MGHDK and CDR2 SYGVNS. CDR3 length equals 18 residues. Trimming took off 5 bases at V and 2 bases at J, with 21 bases between the two ends. The CDR3: CASSWVGAAETNTGELFF. The CDR3 nucleotides read TGTGCCAGCAGTTGGGTGGGGGCGGCGGAGACTAACACCGGGGAGCTGTTTTTT.

This clone occurred a few times. V gene TRBV4-2 combines with J gene TRBJ2-3; 11 bases are a match to TRBD2. Germline V lookup: CDR1 LGHNA, CDR2 YNFKEQ. With 4 bases clipped from V and 7 bases from J, the junction kept 7 bases outside the gene matches. The CDR3 is 15 amino acids. CDR3 nucleotides: TGTGCCAGCAGCCCGGTACTAGCGGGAGCGAATACGCAGTATTTT. Translating gives CASSPVLAGANTQYF.

The gene calls are TRBV6-1 and TRBJ2-2, with 8 nucleotides matching TRBD2. The CDR3 covers 15 residues. Trimming took 7 bases from V and 4 from J; bases not matched to a gene: 8. Germline V gene sequence: CDR1 MNHNS, CDR2 SASEGT. The CDR3 sequence: CASMRVAGGTGELFF. In nucleotides, the CDR3 is TGTGCCAGCATGCGGGTGGCGGGAGGCACCGGGGAGCTGTTTTTT.

The rearrangement uses TRBV10-3 and TRBJ2-2; TRBD1 might be the D (7 bases). The V end was cut by 1 base, the J end by 5 bases, with 14 bases between. The CDR3 runs to 16 residues. CDR1 and CDR2 (germline): ENHRY, SYGVKD. The CDR3 nucleotides read TGTGCCATCAGTGAGTTGCCAGGGGGGAAAACCGGGGAGCTGTTTTTT. Protein product: CAISELPGGKTGELFF.

This chain uses TRBV9 with TRBJ2-1; 9 positions agree with TRBD2. CDR3 length equals 19 residues. CDR1 and CDR2 from the germline V gene are SGDLS and YYNGEE. Unmatched junction bases numbered 15, after V lost 1 base and J lost 4 bases. DNA for the CDR3: TGTGCCAGCAGCGTATTATCGTCTGGGGGACTAGCATTATACAATGAGCAGTTCTTC. Its protein product is CASSVLSSGGLALYNEQFF.

This clone was found once. The CDR3 protein is CASSRTGRSYEQYF. Written as DNA, the CDR3 is TGCGCCAGCAGCCGGACAGGCCGCTCCTACGAGCAGTACTTC. The genes are TRBV5-1 and TRBJ2-7, with TRBD1 matching over 7 bases. The CDR3 has 14 residues. V shed 4 bases and J 0 bases; nucleotides not matched to a gene: 4. Germline CDR1 is SGHRS and CDR2 is YFSETQ.

This clone was picked up one time. The gene calls are TRBV7-2 and TRBJ2-7; D is unclear. V was cut by 6 bases and J by 2 bases, with 5 bases left in between. Germline V lookup: CDR1 SGHTA, CDR2 FQGNSA. The CDR3 is 11 amino acids. CDR3 DNA: TGTGCCAGCAGTCCCGCCTACGAGCAGTACTTC. This translates into CASSPAYEQYF.

The chain carries TRBV12-5 and TRBJ2-3, with TRBD2 matching 14 bases. This CDR3 region has 16 residues. From germline, CDR1 is LGHNT and CDR2 FRNRAP. The junction had 7 bases not matched to a gene; V was cut back by 5 bases and J by 6 bases. The CDR3 DNA reads TGTGCTAGTGGTCAGGGACTAGCGGGAGCTTCGGATACGCAGTATTTT. This encodes CASGQGLAGASDTQYF. Full variable domain (rest looked up from reference TRBV12-5 and TRBJ2-3): DARVTQTPRHKVTEMGQEVTMRCQPILGHNTVFWYRQTMMQGLELLAYFRNRAPLDDSGMPKDRFSAEMPDATLATLKIQPSEPRDSAVYFCASGQGLAGASDTQYFGPGTRLTVL.

The J gene is TRBJ2-3, the V gene TRBV10-3; 10 bases are shared with TRBD2. V was clipped by 3 bases and J by 3 bases; unmatched bases: 9. Germline V gene data show CDR1 as ENHRY and CDR2 as SYGVKD. This CDR3 region has 17 residues. The CDR3 sequence is CAISESGRAGGTDTQYF. The CDR3, as DNA: TGTGCCATCAGTGAAAGCGGGAGGGCCGGCGGGACAGATACGCAGTATTTT.

The chain joins TRBV30 to TRBJ2-7, with 11 bases identical to TRBD2. The V gene end was trimmed by 4 bases and the J gene end by 2 bases; junction bases not matched to a gene: 16. The germline gives CDR1 GTSNPN, CDR2 SVGIG (reference sequence). CDR3 size: 18 residues. The chain's CDR3 is CAWIGPLAGGPRAYEQYF. DNA for the CDR3: TGTGCCTGGATAGGCCCCCTAGCGGGAGGCCCGAGGGCCTACGAGCAGTACTTC.